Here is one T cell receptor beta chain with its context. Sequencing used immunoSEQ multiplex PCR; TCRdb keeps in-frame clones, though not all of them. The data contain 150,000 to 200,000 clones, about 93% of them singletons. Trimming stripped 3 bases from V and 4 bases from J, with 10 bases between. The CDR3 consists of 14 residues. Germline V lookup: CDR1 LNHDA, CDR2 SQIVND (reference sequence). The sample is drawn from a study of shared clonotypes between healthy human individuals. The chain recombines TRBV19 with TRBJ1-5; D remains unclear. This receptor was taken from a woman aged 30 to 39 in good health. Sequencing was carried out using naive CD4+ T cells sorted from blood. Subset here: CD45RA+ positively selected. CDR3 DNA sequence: TGTGCCAGTAGTATTCCCGGTCTAAATCAGCCCCAGCATTTT. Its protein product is CASSIPGLNQPQHF.